The 13 T cell receptor beta chains below come from one sample, sequenced in a study of T cells in Graves' hyperthyroidism and ophthalmopathy. Template material for amplifying TCR beta CDR3 regions consisted of RNA transcripts. In the first-round RT-PCR of the TCR CDR3, the HTBI primer set was used. Via MiXCR, TCRdb re-called the multiplex PCR reads, giving one row per CDR3 protein. This table has around 350,000 distinct CDR3 sequences, about 15% appearing once. Sequences were obtained from blood. These TCRs come from a woman aged 55-69 years with Graves' ophthalmopathy.

This clonotype came up many times. The rearrangement links TRBV28 to TRBJ2-1, with 10 bases matching TRBD2. The CDR3 is 15 amino acids. Germline CDR1 is MDHEN and CDR2 is SYDVKM. Germline trimming cut 2 bases from V and 6 bases from J; bases unmatched to any gene: 4. CDR3 sequence: CASSLLAGVGNEQFF. The CDR3 DNA sequence: TGTGCCAGCAGTTTACTAGCGGGAGTTGGCAATGAGCAGTTCTTC.

The rearrangement joins TRBV5-1 to TRBJ2-5, with 10 bases matching TRBD1. V was pared by 3 bases and J by 5 bases, with 7 bases of the junction left unmatched. Germline CDR1 and CDR2: SGHRS and YFSETQ. The CDR3 extends over 15 amino acids. As DNA, the CDR3 is TGCGCCAGCAGCTACGGACAGGGGGGTGTGGAGACCCAGTACTTC. It encodes CASSYGQGGVETQYF.

This clonotype has ten or more counts. The rearrangement joins TRBV12-3 or TRBV12-4 to TRBJ2-5; TRBD1 aligns across 9 bases. Unmatched junction bases numbered 12, after V lost 6 bases and J lost 4 bases. The CDR3 is made up of 16 amino acids. CDR3 in DNA: TGTGCCAGCAGCCATAGGAGGGGACAGGGTATAGAGACCCAGTACTTC. It yields the protein CASSHRRGQGIETQYF.

This clonotype has at least ten counts. The V and J genes are TRBV6-2 or TRBV6-3 and TRBJ2-7, with 9 bases that match TRBD2. Germline V gene lookup returns CDR1 MNHEY and CDR2 SVGEGT. V shed 2 bases and J 3 bases; nucleotides not matched to a gene: 14. The CDR3 covers 18 residues. CDR3 residues: CASSYRGLARVDGYEQYF. The CDR3 DNA reads TGTGCCAGCAGTTACAGGGGACTAGCTAGGGTTGATGGCTACGAGCAGTACTTC.

The genes are TRBV9 and TRBJ2-5; TRBD1 is a possible D gene (5 bases). Trimming shortened V by 3 bases and J by 0 bases, and 9 bases separated the two germline ends. The CDR3 sequence is 14 residues long. The V gene's germline CDR1 is SGDLS and CDR2 YYNGEE. In DNA, the CDR3 is TGTGCCAGCAGCGGAAACAGGTACCAAGAGACCCAGTACTTC. Its translation is CASSGNRYQETQYF.

Many counts were recorded for this clonotype. The genes are TRBV5-5 and TRBJ2-3; 8 bases are shared with TRBD1. Germline assignment: CDR1 SGHKS and CDR2 YYEKEE (reference sequence). The V gene end was trimmed by 0 bases and the J gene end by 4 bases; junction bases not matched to a gene: 4. The CDR3 covers 15 residues. The CDR3 DNA is TGTGCCAGCAGCTTGGGGCAGGGGGCCGCAGATACGCAGTATTTT. This translates into CASSLGQGAADTQYF.

The chain uses TRBV27 and TRBJ2-2; 13 bases are shared with TRBD2. V was clipped by 8 bases and J by 5 bases; unmatched bases: 2. Germline V gives CDR1 MNHEY, CDR2 SMNVEV (reference sequence). This CDR3 comprises 14 residues. The CDR3 nucleotides are TGTGCCAGCCGACTAGCGGGAGGAACCGGGGAGCTGTTTTTT. This sequence encodes CASRLAGGTGELFF.

The chain recombines TRBV28 with TRBJ1-2; the D is unclear. The germline V and J ends were trimmed by 2 bases and 2 bases, with 9 bases remaining between them. Germline V gene lookup returns CDR1 MDHEN and CDR2 SYDVKM. The CDR3 has 14 amino acids. The CDR3 is CASSLEGENYGYTF. The DNA for the CDR3 is TGTGCCAGCAGTTTAGAGGGCGAGAACTATGGCTACACCTTC.

This CDR3 is CASSPPIGTYNEQFF. The CDR3 DNA sequence: TGTGCCAGCAGCCCCCCTATCGGGACCTACAATGAGCAGTTCTTC. The chain couples TRBV7-2 to TRBJ2-1; D may be TRBD2 (5 bases). Deletions cut 5 bases from V and 2 bases from J, with 13 bases between. The CDR3 contains 15 residues. CDR1 is SGHTA and CDR2 is FQGNSA in the germline V gene.

This clonotype turned up a few times. The chain employs TRBV2 and TRBJ2-5; D is tentatively TRBD1 or TRBD2 (5 bases each). V was shortened by 7 bases and J by 1 base, with 13 bases between the two germline ends. This CDR3 has 14 amino acids. Germline CDR1 is SNHLY and CDR2 is FYNNEI. The CDR3 DNA reads as TGTGCCAGCAACCAGTGGGGGTCCCAAGAGACCCAGTACTTC. Its translation: CASNQWGSQETQYF.

This clonotype was observed a handful of times. This chain joins TRBV4-1 and TRBJ1-2; D might be TRBD1 (5 bases). Germline V gene data show CDR1 as MGHRA and CDR2 as YSYEKL. Trimming stripped 3 bases from V and 2 bases from J, with 13 bases between. The CDR3 spans 15 residues. Here the CDR3 reads CASSQEVEGNYGYTF. DNA of the CDR3: TGCGCCAGCAGCCAGGAGGTGGAGGGGAACTATGGCTACACCTTC.

This clonotype has a count of ten or more. The rearrangement uses TRBV6-1 and TRBJ1-5; 7 bases fit TRBD1. The junction had 5 bases not matched to a gene; V was cut back by 4 bases and J by 5 bases. This CDR3 comprises 14 residues. Germline V gene sequence: CDR1 MNHNS, CDR2 SASEGT. CDR3 residues: CASSGRDSHQPQHF. The CDR3 DNA follows: TGTGCCAGCAGTGGACGGGACAGTCATCAGCCCCAGCATTTT.

This clonotype was observed many times. The chain uses TRBV10-3 and TRBJ2-7; TRBD2 matches at 8 bases. This CDR3 spans 18 amino acids. Trimming removed 2 bases from V and 0 bases from J; junction bases left unmatched: 12. Germline loops: CDR1 ENHRY, CDR2 SYGVKD. The chain's CDR3 is CAISEPRGLAGSSYEQYF. The DNA for the CDR3 is TGTGCCATCAGTGAGCCGAGAGGACTAGCAGGAAGCTCCTACGAGCAGTACTTC.